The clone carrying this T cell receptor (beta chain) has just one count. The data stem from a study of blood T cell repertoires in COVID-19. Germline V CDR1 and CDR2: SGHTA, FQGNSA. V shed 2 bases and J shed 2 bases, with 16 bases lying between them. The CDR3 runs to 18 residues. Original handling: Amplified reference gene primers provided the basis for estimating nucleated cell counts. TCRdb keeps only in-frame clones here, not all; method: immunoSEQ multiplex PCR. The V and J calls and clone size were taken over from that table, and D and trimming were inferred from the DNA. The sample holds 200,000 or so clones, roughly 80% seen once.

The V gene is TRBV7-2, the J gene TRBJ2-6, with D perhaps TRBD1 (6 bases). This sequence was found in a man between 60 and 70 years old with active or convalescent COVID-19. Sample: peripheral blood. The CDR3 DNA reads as TGTGCCAGCAGCTTAAAATCCCCAGGGGATACTGGGGCCAACGTCCTGACTTTC. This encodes CASSLKSPGDTGANVLTF.